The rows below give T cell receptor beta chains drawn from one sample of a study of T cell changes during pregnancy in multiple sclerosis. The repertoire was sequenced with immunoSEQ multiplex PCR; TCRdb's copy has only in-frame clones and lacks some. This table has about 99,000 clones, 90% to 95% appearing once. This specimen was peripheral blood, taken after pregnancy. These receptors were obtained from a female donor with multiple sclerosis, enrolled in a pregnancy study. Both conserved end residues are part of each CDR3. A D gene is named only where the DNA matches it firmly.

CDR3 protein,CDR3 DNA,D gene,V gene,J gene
CASSLRGTRQDTQYF,TGCGCCAGCAGTCTCAGGGGGACTAGGCAAGATACGCAGTATTTT,NA,TRBV5-1,TRBJ2-3
CASSPLTSPIWDPKNIQYF,TGTGCCAGCAGCCCATTGACTAGCCCAATCTGGGATCCCAAAAACATTCAGTACTTC,TRBD2,TRBV7-2,TRBJ2-4
CASSYSDKDEQYF,TGTGCCAGCAGTTACTCAGACAAGGACGAGCAGTACTTC,NA,TRBV6-6,TRBJ2-7
CASSLDRWTNQPQHF,TGTGCCAGCAGCTTAGACAGGTGGACCAATCAGCCCCAGCATTTT,NA,TRBV7-2,TRBJ1-5
CATSRATSGRAHEQFF,TGTGCCACCAGCAGGGCGACTAGCGGGAGGGCCCATGAGCAGTTCTTC,TRBD2,TRBV15,TRBJ2-1
CASSLPDRAEETQYF,TGTGCCAGCAGCTTACCGGACAGGGCCGAAGAGACCCAGTACTTC,TRBD1,TRBV7-6,TRBJ2-5
CASSPTSGSPEQFF,TGTGCCAGCAGTCCGACTAGCGGGAGTCCTGAGCAGTTCTTC,TRBD2,TRBV6-5,TRBJ2-1
CASSPSSDTQYF,TGTGCCAGCAGTCCTTCGTCGGATACGCAGTATTTT,NA,TRBV27,TRBJ2-3
CASSPRGGWVEQYF,TGTGCCAGCAGCCCCAGAGGGGGTTGGGTCGAGCAGTACTTC,NA,TRBV7-2,TRBJ2-7
CASSLDGYRQPQHF,TGCGCCAGCAGCTTGGACGGGTATCGGCAGCCCCAGCATTTT,NA,TRBV5-1,TRBJ1-5
CASSQAGLAGVGVKNIQYF,TGTGCCAGTAGTCAGGCAGGACTAGCGGGAGTAGGGGTCAAAAACATTCAGTACTTC,TRBD2,TRBV19,TRBJ2-4
CASSQEGRQASTDTQYF,TGCGCCAGCAGCCAAGAAGGGAGGCAGGCTAGCACAGATACGCAGTATTTT,NA,TRBV4-1,TRBJ2-3
CATENGQGYEQYF,TGTGCCACCGAAAATGGACAGGGGTACGAGCAGTACTTC,TRBD1,TRBV25-1,TRBJ2-7